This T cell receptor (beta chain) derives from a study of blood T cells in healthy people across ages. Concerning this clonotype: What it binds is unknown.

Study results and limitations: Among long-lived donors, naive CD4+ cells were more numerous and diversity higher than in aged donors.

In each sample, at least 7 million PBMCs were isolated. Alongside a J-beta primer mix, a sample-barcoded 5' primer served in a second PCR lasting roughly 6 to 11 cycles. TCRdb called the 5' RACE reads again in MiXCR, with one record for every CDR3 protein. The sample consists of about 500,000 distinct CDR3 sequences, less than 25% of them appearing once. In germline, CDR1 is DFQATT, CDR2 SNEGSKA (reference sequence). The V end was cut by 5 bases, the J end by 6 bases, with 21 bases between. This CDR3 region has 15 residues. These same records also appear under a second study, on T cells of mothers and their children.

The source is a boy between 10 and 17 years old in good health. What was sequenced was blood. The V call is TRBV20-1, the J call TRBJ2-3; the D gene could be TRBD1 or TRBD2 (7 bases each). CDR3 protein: CSAVVGGGGGDTQYF. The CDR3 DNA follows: TGCAGTGCTGTCGTTGGAGGGGGCGGGGGCGATACGCAGTATTTT.